The 22 T cell receptor beta chains presented below share a single source sample, sequenced in a study of response to subunit inactivated influenza vaccine. TCRdb reanalysed the RT-PCR reads using MiXCR and keeps one entry per CDR3 protein. The sample yields fewer than 250,000 distinct CDR3 sequences, around an eighth seen once. Sequenced here: CD8+ T cells sorted from PBMCs, sampled approximately 5 days after vaccination. The receptors shown here come from a man in his fifties or sixties who received an inactivated influenza vaccine.

This chain uses TRBV30 with TRBJ2-1, with 8 bases that match TRBD2. CDR3 size: 16 residues. With 0 bases clipped from V and 2 bases from J, the junction kept 6 bases outside the gene matches. CDR1 and CDR2 (germline): GTSNPN, SVGIG (reference sequence). CDR3 protein: CAWSVRAGGAYNEQFF. The CDR3 DNA sequence: TGTGCCTGGAGTGTACGGGCCGGGGGGGCCTACAATGAGCAGTTCTTC.

The V gene is TRBV5-5, the J gene TRBJ2-5; 7 nucleotides align to TRBD1. CDR1 SGHKS and CDR2 YYEKEE come from the germline V gene (reference sequence). This CDR3 is built from 15 residues. J gave up 3 bases and V 0 bases, and 5 bases lay outside the gene matches. The CDR3 nucleotides are TGTGCCAGCAGCTTGGTATGGACAGGAGAAGAGACCCAGTACTTC. Translated, it gives CASSLVWTGEETQYF.

The genes are TRBV7-2 and TRBJ2-1, with 9 bases matching TRBD2. With 4 bases clipped from V and 8 bases from J, the junction kept 6 bases outside the gene matches. The CDR3 sequence is 14 residues long. The germline CDR1 and CDR2 sequences are SGHTA and FQGNSA. The CDR3 loop is CASSSGLAFDEQFF. CDR3 DNA sequence: TGTGCCAGCAGCTCCGGACTAGCGTTCGATGAGCAGTTCTTC.

This clonotype was detected ten times or more. V and J are TRBV7-3 and TRBJ2-3, with D maybe TRBD2 (5 bases). Deletions cut 9 bases from V and 0 bases from J, with 13 bases between. The germline V gene encodes CDR1 SGHTA and CDR2 FQGTGA. The CDR3 runs to 14 residues. The DNA of the CDR3 is TGTGCCAGTTCGGGAAGTTCTAGCACAGATACGCAGTATTTT. Translation: CASSGSSSTDTQYF.

By frequency in the sample, this clonotype is medium-sized. The chain combines TRBV7-9 with TRBJ1-2, with D possibly being TRBD1 (6 bases). Germline CDR1 and CDR2: SEHNR and FQNEAQ (reference sequence). V was clipped by 7 bases and J by 6 bases, with 18 bases between them. The CDR3 contains 14 residues. CDR3 sequence reads: CASTESGGAHGYTF. The CDR3 nucleotides read TGTGCCAGCACCGAGTCCGGGGGGGCCCATGGCTACACCTTC.

V and J are TRBV11-1 and TRBJ2-7; TRBD1 agrees at 8 bases. J lost 6 bases, V lost 5 bases, and 6 bases had no gene match. Germline V gene lookup returns CDR1 SGHAT and CDR2 FQDESV (reference sequence). CDR3 length: 13 amino acids. CDR3 protein: CASSQTGGSEQYF. The CDR3 DNA is TGTGCCAGCAGCCAAACAGGGGGAAGCGAGCAGTACTTC.

J is TRBJ2-2 and V is TRBV12-3 or TRBV12-4; TRBD1 aligns across 7 bases. This CDR3 has 15 amino acids. Unmatched junction bases numbered 3, after V lost 5 bases and J lost 0 bases. The chain's CDR3 is CASSNRGANTGELFF. The CDR3 DNA follows: TGTGCCAGCAGTAACAGGGGCGCGAACACCGGGGAGCTGTTTTTT.

This clonotype was picked up a small number of times. The chain carries TRBV10-3 and TRBJ2-5; D ambiguous. Germline CDR1 is ENHRY and CDR2 is SYGVKD. The CDR3 spans 12 residues. V gave up 4 bases and J gave up 3 bases, with 6 bases separating them. The CDR3 sequence is CAISGTEETQYF. CDR3 DNA sequence: TGTGCCATCAGTGGGACGGAAGAGACCCAGTACTTC.

This clonotype has only a few counts. The J gene is TRBJ1-1, the V gene TRBV28; perhaps TRBD1 as D (6 bases). CDR3 size: 15 residues. Per the germline V gene, CDR1 is MDHEN and CDR2 is SYDVKM. V was cut by 1 base and J by 1 base, with 10 bases left in between. The CDR3 DNA reads as TGTGCCAGCAGTTTATTTAGGGGGGCGAACACTGAAGCTTTCTTT. It yields the protein CASSLFRGANTEAFF.

This clonotype was detected only once. The V gene is TRBV7-8, the J gene TRBJ1-4, with D possibly TRBD1 on 5 matching bases. CDR1 SGHVS and CDR2 FQNEAQ come from the germline V gene. The CDR3 is made up of 15 amino acids. V was pared by 8 bases and J by 0 bases, with 13 bases between. The CDR3 loop reads CASLPRGATNEKLFF. The CDR3 bases are TGTGCCAGCTTACCCCGGGGGGCAACTAATGAAAAACTGTTTTTT.

The chain combines TRBV10-2 with TRBJ1-5, with D possibly being TRBD1 (6 bases). V shed 6 bases and J shed 6 bases, with 12 bases lying between them. Germline loops: CDR1 WSHSY, CDR2 SAAADI. The CDR3 totals 13 residues. CDR3 in amino acids: CASSTGYPQPQHF. The DNA of the CDR3 is TGCGCCAGCAGCACAGGGTACCCTCAGCCCCAGCATTTT.

This clonotype turned up a few times. This chain links TRBV7-9 with TRBJ1-1; D not resolved. Trimming removed 3 bases at V and 1 base at J, with 9 bases between. CDR1 and CDR2 from the germline V gene are SEHNR and FQNEAQ (reference sequence). The CDR3 has 14 residues. The CDR3 reads CASSLVLGNTEAFF. In nucleotides, the CDR3 is TGTGCCAGCAGCTTGGTCCTGGGGAACACTGAAGCTTTCTTT.

The chain has TRBV2 and TRBJ2-1, with D unresolved. V lost 1 base and J lost 6, with 16 bases in between. From germline, CDR1 is SNHLY and CDR2 FYNNEI. The CDR3 is 16 residues long. CDR3 nucleotide sequence: TGTGCCAGCAGTGAAGTCCCCTCCCTTTCATCCAATGAGCAGTTCTTC. Translating it yields CASSEVPSLSSNEQFF.

This clonotype was counted a few times. V gene TRBV4-3 combines with J gene TRBJ1-4; D is unresolved. Trimming shortened V by 1 base and J by 0 bases, and 9 bases separated the two germline ends. The CDR3 spans 16 residues. CDR1 and CDR2 from the germline V gene are LGHNA and YSLEER. This CDR3 is CASSQAPHPTNEKLFF. The CDR3 DNA follows: TGCGCCAGCAGCCAAGCCCCCCATCCAACTAATGAAAAACTGTTTTTT.

This clonotype was counted between two and nine times. DNA for the CDR3: TGTGCCAGCAGTGATCCCCAGGCGCTGGGCAATGAGCAGTTCTTC. Residues: CASSDPQALGNEQFF. The chain is built from TRBV25-1 and TRBJ2-1; D unclear. With 3 bases removed from V and 6 bases from J, the gap between germline ends came to 15 bases. Germline V CDR1 and CDR2: MGHDK, SYGVNS. The CDR3 has 15 residues.

The chain recombines TRBV4-3 with TRBJ2-7, with D uncertain. This CDR3 has 13 amino acids. Per germline, CDR1 LGHNA and CDR2 YSLEER. V dropped 0 bases and J dropped 2 bases, with 5 bases sitting between them. CDR3 nucleotides: TGCGCCAGCAGCCAAGACAGAACCTACGAGCAGTACTTC. Translating it yields CASSQDRTYEQYF.

At least ten counts were recorded for this clonotype. The chain is built from TRBV5-6 and TRBJ2-7; D may be TRBD1 (6 bases). From germline, CDR1 is SGHDT and CDR2 YYEEEE. V was trimmed by 7 bases and J by 6 bases, leaving 17 bases between them. The CDR3 is 13 amino acids. This CDR3 is CASSTGPVLEQYF. As DNA, the CDR3 is TGTGCCAGCTCGACAGGACCTGTTCTCGAGCAGTACTTC.

This rearrangement joins TRBV2 to TRBJ2-1, with D possibly TRBD2 on 5 matching bases. The CDR3 is 18 residues long. CDR1 and CDR2 (germline): SNHLY, FYNNEI. Trimming removed 6 bases from V and 5 bases from J, with 26 bases in between. CDR3 coding DNA: TGTGCCAGCAGCCCCAGGTGGCTAGCTTCAAATTTGGACAATGAGCAGTTCTTC. This translates into CASSPRWLASNLDNEQFF.

This clonotype occurred a few times. The genes are TRBV24-1 and TRBJ1-5; D call uncertain. This CDR3 is built from 13 residues. CDR1 and CDR2 from the germline V gene are KGHDR and SFDVKD. Trimming took 2 bases from V and 3 from J, leaving 4 bases between them. CDR3 sequence (DNA): TGTGCCACCAGTGATTCTGACAATCAGCCCCAGCATTTT. This codes for CATSDSDNQPQHF.

In its sample, this clonotype was seen a few times. DNA for the CDR3: TGCAGTGTAGCAGGACTTCACACCGGGGAGCTGTTTTTT. Translated: CSVAGLHTGELFF. The chain has TRBV20-1 and TRBJ2-2; a possible D gene is TRBD2 (5 bases). The CDR3 has 13 amino acids. CDR1 and CDR2 from the germline V gene are DFQATT and SNEGSKA (reference sequence). Trimming removed 7 bases at V and 3 bases at J, with 12 bases between.

This chain uses TRBV7-3 with TRBJ2-2, with 15 bases lining up with TRBD2. CDR3 length: 18 residues. The junction had 6 bases not matched to a gene; V was cut back by 4 bases and J by 3 bases. Germline lookup yields CDR1 SGHTA and CDR2 FQGTGA. For the CDR3, the DNA is TGTGCCAGCAGCTCCCGGACTAGCGGGAGGGTGGACACCGGGGAGCTGTTTTTT. The encoded protein is CASSSRTSGRVDTGELFF.

This clonotype was observed a few times. The chain recombines TRBV15 with TRBJ1-1; weak D call: TRBD1 (6 bases). The CDR3 covers 17 residues. Germline CDR1 reads LNHNV; CDR2 reads YYDKDF (reference sequence). Trimming pared 0 bases from V and 0 bases from J, leaving 14 bases between. CDR3 coding DNA: TGTGCCACCAGCAGAGAGCTCAGGGGCGGCTTGAACACTGAAGCTTTCTTT. As protein: CATSRELRGGLNTEAFF.